A single sample is the source of the 22 T cell receptor beta chains below, sequenced in a study of blood T cell repertoires in COVID-19 (dated by TCRdb to about 2020). The library was generated by the immunoSEQ multiplex PCR assay. TCRdb limited this immuneACCESS table to in-frame rearrangements with V and J called. A share of clones is missing; checked studies link under half to unresolved V genes, and the rest is unexplained. This sample comprises about 240,000 clones, roughly nine tenths of them detected only once. The ten largest clones represent less than 8% of the sample. The source material was peripheral blood. All receptors derive from a man between 60 and 75 years old with acute or convalescent COVID-19.

The chain links TRBV4-1 to TRBJ1-1; 7 nucleotides agree with TRBD1. This CDR3 spans 15 amino acids. Germline CDR1 and CDR2: MGHRA and YSYEKL. After removal of 4 bases from V and 10 bases from J, the junction contained 15 bases not matched to a gene. DNA of the CDR3: TGCGCCAGCAGCCTTCAATCGGGGGCAGGGGGTCGAGCTTTCTTT. Residues: CASSLQSGAGGRAFF.

The sample holds one count of this clone. The rearrangement uses TRBV7-2 and TRBJ2-2; no reliable D call. V gave up 4 bases and J gave up 0 bases, with 6 bases separating them. Germline V gene sequence: CDR1 SGHTA, CDR2 FQGNSA. The CDR3 sequence is 14 residues long. The CDR3 DNA sequence: TGTGCCAGCAGCTCGGTGGCGAACACCGGGGAGCTGTTTTTT. This gives the protein CASSSVANTGELFF. Filled out from reference TRBV7-2 and TRBJ2-2, the complete variable domain reads GAGVSQSPSNKVTEKGKDVELRCDPISGHTALYWYRQSLGQGLEFLIYFQGNSAPDKSGLPSDRFSAERTGGSVSTLTIQRTQQEDSAVYLCASSSVANTGELFFGEGSRLTVL.

V is TRBV7-2 and J is TRBJ2-3; perhaps TRBD1 as D (5 bases). Trimming left V 1 base short and J 3 bases short, with 11 bases between. CDR1 is SGHTA and CDR2 is FQGNSA in the germline V gene. This CDR3 spans 15 amino acids. The CDR3, as DNA: TGTGCCAGCAGCTTAGTGGCCAGGGAAACAGATACGCAGTATTTT. It is translated as CASSLVARETDTQYF.

This chain connects TRBV5-8 to TRBJ1-5, with 8 positions matching TRBD1. CDR1 and CDR2 from the germline V gene are SGHTS and YDEGEE. The CDR3 extends over 15 amino acids. V gave up 3 bases and J gave up 4 bases; unmatched junction bases: 6. The CDR3 is CASSSGGGGNQPQHF. CDR3 nucleotide sequence: TGTGCCAGCAGCTCAGGGGGCGGGGGTAATCAGCCCCAGCATTTT.

V is TRBV9 and J is TRBJ2-5; D perhaps matches TRBD1 (5 bases). This CDR3 is 15 amino acids long. Germline CDR1 is SGDLS and CDR2 is YYNGEE. Trimming pared 3 bases from V and 0 bases from J, leaving 12 bases between. In DNA, the CDR3 is TGTGCCAGCAGCGCGCTAGGGGCGGACCAAGAGACCCAGTACTTC. Residues: CASSALGADQETQYF.

CDR3 DNA sequence: TGCGCCAGCAGCTTGACAGGGGGGTCCACTGAAGCTTTCTTT. Translating it yields CASSLTGGSTEAFF. V gene TRBV5-1 combines with J gene TRBJ1-1; TRBD1 aligns across 8 bases. The V and J ends lost 1 base and 4 bases, in that order; junction bases with no gene match: 3. The CDR3 has 14 residues. Germline CDR1 SGHRS, CDR2 YFSETQ.

This clone occurred a few times. V usage is TRBV11-2 and J usage is TRBJ2-1; a weak D match, TRBD2 (5 bases). Germline lookup yields CDR1 SGHAT and CDR2 FQNNGV. This CDR3 has 14 amino acids. The V end was cut by 5 bases, the J end by 1 base, with 9 bases between. CDR3 DNA: TGTGCCAGCAGCGTTTGGAGGTCCTACAATGAGCAGTTCTTC. Residues: CASSVWRSYNEQFF.

The V call is TRBV10-3, the J call TRBJ2-3; 8 bases match TRBD1. Unmatched junction bases numbered 3, after V lost 3 bases and J lost 1 base. This CDR3 is built from 15 residues. Per the germline V gene, CDR1 is ENHRY and CDR2 is SYGVKD. CDR3 amino acids: CAISDGQGRTDTQYF. The CDR3 region has the DNA TGTGCCATCAGTGATGGACAGGGACGCACAGATACGCAGTATTTT.

J is TRBJ2-2 and V is TRBV7-2; D remains ambiguous. CDR3 length: 15 amino acids. Trimming took 5 bases from V and 4 from J, leaving 14 bases between them. The V gene's germline CDR1 is SGHTA and CDR2 FQGNSA. The DNA of the CDR3 is TGTGCCAGCAGCGCCAGGCGTCTGAGCACCGGGGAGCTGTTTTTT. This sequence encodes CASSARRLSTGELFF.

The rearrangement links TRBV5-1 to TRBJ1-5; perhaps TRBD1 as D (5 bases). The CDR3 has 14 residues. Between the trimmed V and J ends, which lost 0 bases and 7 bases, there was a span of 11 bases. Germline loops: CDR1 SGHRS, CDR2 YFSETQ. The CDR3 loop is CASSLVGGEQPQHF. The CDR3 nucleotides are TGCGCCAGCAGCTTGGTCGGGGGGGAACAGCCCCAGCATTTT.

The rearrangement uses TRBV7-9 and TRBJ1-1; possible D gene TRBD1, 6 bases. The V end lost 3 bases, the J end lost 1 base, and 18 bases lay between the germline ends. Germline loops: CDR1 SEHNR, CDR2 FQNEAQ (reference sequence). This CDR3 comprises 17 residues. CDR3 sequence: CASSFPPGGGGNTEAFF. In DNA, the CDR3 is TGTGCCAGCAGCTTCCCCCCGGGGGGCGGGGGGAACACTGAAGCTTTCTTT.

The V call is TRBV28, the J call TRBJ1-4, with D perhaps matching TRBD1 (5 bases). The germline gives CDR1 MDHEN, CDR2 SYDVKM. Trimming removed 3 bases at V and 4 bases at J, with 9 bases between. The CDR3 sequence is 14 residues long. The CDR3 loop is CASSLAGINEKLFF. CDR3 in DNA: TGTGCCAGCAGTTTGGCAGGGATTAATGAAAAACTGTTTTTT.

There are a few counts of this clone. As DNA, the CDR3 is TGTGCCAGCAGCGTGGGACACATAAACTATGGCTACACCTTC. This translates into CASSVGHINYGYTF. The chain has TRBV9 and TRBJ1-2; TRBD1 is a possible D gene (6 bases). Germline V lookup: CDR1 SGDLS, CDR2 YYNGEE. Trimming took 2 bases from V and 2 from J, leaving 10 bases between them. This CDR3 spans 14 amino acids.

V and J are TRBV7-6 and TRBJ1-2; no firm D call. Between the trimmed V and J ends, which lost 5 bases and 2 bases, there was a span of 12 bases. This CDR3 has 14 residues. The V gene's germline CDR1 is SGHVS and CDR2 FNYEAQ. The CDR3 DNA is TGTGCCAGCAGCCCCCCAGAAGTGAACTATGGCTACACCTTC. Translation: CASSPPEVNYGYTF.

The chain combines TRBV9 with TRBJ1-1; the D is unclear. Germline CDR1 and CDR2: SGDLS and YYNGEE. V lost 0 bases to trimming and J lost 1 base, with 10 bases between them. The CDR3 totals 15 residues. The CDR3 protein is CASSVELTRNTEAFF. The CDR3 region has the DNA TGTGCCAGCAGCGTAGAATTGACACGGAACACTGAAGCTTTCTTT. Looking up the rest from reference TRBV9 and TRBJ1-1 gives the full variable domain: DSGVTQTPKHLITATGQRVTLRCSPRSGDLSVYWYQQSLDQGLQFLIQYYNGEERAKGNILERFSAQQFPDLHSELNLSSLELGDSALYFCASSVELTRNTEAFFGQGTRLTVV.

The chain has TRBV30 and TRBJ1-5, with a weak D call TRBD1 (5 bases). V was clipped by 5 bases and J by 3 bases, with 11 bases between them. The CDR3 covers 13 residues. Germline loops: CDR1 GTSNPN, CDR2 SVGIG (reference sequence). As DNA, the CDR3 is TGTGCCTGGTCCCCAGGGAACAATCAGCCCCAGCATTTT. This sequence encodes CAWSPGNNQPQHF.

This chain joins TRBV7-3 and TRBJ2-1; 9 nucleotides match TRBD2. There are 16 residues in the CDR3. V was clipped by 4 bases and J by 7 bases; unmatched bases: 11. Germline CDR1 reads SGHTA; CDR2 reads FQGTGA. The CDR3 DNA is TGTGCCAGCAGCTCAGTGGGACTAGCCAATGTTAATGAGCAGTTCTTC. This translates into CASSSVGLANVNEQFF.

V usage is TRBV9 and J usage is TRBJ2-2; the D gene is possibly TRBD2 (5 bases). CDR1 is SGDLS and CDR2 is YYNGEE in the germline V gene. Trimming pared 2 bases from V and 4 bases from J, leaving 15 bases between. The CDR3 extends over 16 amino acids. CDR3 sequence reads: CASSVVEGDLTGELFF. DNA for the CDR3: TGTGCCAGCAGCGTCGTTGAGGGCGACCTCACCGGGGAGCTGTTTTTT.

The V gene is TRBV1, the J gene TRBJ2-7; the table's D call, TRBD2, was not checked against the DNA. TRBV1 is a listed pseudogene. The length of the CDR3 is 16 residues. The CDR3 DNA sequence: TGCACCAGCAGCCGACCAGCGGGGAAGGGTAGATACGAGCAGTACTTC. Its translation: CTSSRPAGKGRYEQYF.

The chain uses TRBV11-2 and TRBJ2-1, with 14 nucleotides matching TRBD2. CDR3 length: 18 residues. CDR1 and CDR2 from the germline V gene are SGHAT and FQNNGV. V dropped 3 bases and J dropped 8; count of bases not matched to a gene: 12. CDR3 coding DNA: TGTGCCAGCAGCTTTGAACTTGGGACTAGCGGGAGTCAGTATGAGCAGTTCTTC. This sequence encodes CASSFELGTSGSQYEQFF. The full variable domain, in which reference TRBV11-2 and TRBJ2-1 provide the parts outside the CDR3, is EAGVAQSPRYKIIEKRQSVAFWCNPISGHATLYWYQQILGQGPKLLIQFQNNGVVDDSQLPKDRFSAERLKGVDSTLKIQPAKLEDSAVYLCASSFELGTSGSQYEQFFGPGTRLTVL.

This clone appeared a single time. V and J are TRBV7-9 and TRBJ1-1, with TRBD1 matching over 9 bases. The germline V gene encodes CDR1 SEHNR and CDR2 FQNEAQ (reference sequence). Trimming cost V 4 bases and J 2 bases; bases outside gene matches: 2. The CDR3 totals 14 residues. For the CDR3, the DNA is TGTGCCAGCAGCTGGGGACAGGGTAACACTGAAGCTTTCTTT. Amino acids: CASSWGQGNTEAFF.

V and J are TRBV7-9 and TRBJ2-4, with D possibly TRBD2 on 6 matching bases. The germline V and J ends were trimmed by 5 bases and 0 bases, with 17 bases remaining between them. The CDR3 totals 17 residues. Germline V gives CDR1 SEHNR, CDR2 FQNEAQ (reference sequence). DNA of the CDR3: TGTGCCAGCAGCCGAATCTCGGGAGATCTAGCCAAAAACATTCAGTACTTC. Its translation: CASSRISGDLAKNIQYF.